Listed below are T cell receptor beta chains from one sample, sequenced in a study of blood T cell repertoires in COVID-19. Sequenced by immunoSEQ multiplex PCR; TCRdb stores in-frame clones only, minus some. The sample contains about 190,000 clones, about 87% of which appear only once. The specimen was peripheral blood. All receptors come from a woman under 30 who had recovered from COVID-19. Each CDR3 is given with its conserved first and last residue. Each record gives: V gene, J gene, D gene, clone size, CDR3 DNA, CDR3 protein. The D gene is left open where the match is weak. Clone size is shown for a subset of rows, as once, few, many or a class of expanded clone.

TRBV7-8	TRBJ2-3	TRBD2	few	TGTGCCAGCAGCCCGGGGGGGGATACGCAGTATTTT	CASSPGGDTQYF
TRBV3-1/TRBV3-2	TRBJ1-2	-	-	TGTGCCAGCAGCCAAGATGCGGGGCTGCGTGGCTACACCTTC	CASSQDAGLRGYTF
TRBV9	TRBJ1-4	-	-	TGTGCCAGCAGCGTAGCAACTGCAACTAATGAAAAACTGTTTTTT	CASSVATATNEKLFF
TRBV19	TRBJ2-5	-	-	TGTGCCAGTAGGAATCAGGGGCTGGAGACCCAGTACTTC	CASRNQGLETQYF
TRBV7-2	TRBJ1-2	-	-	TGTGCCAGCAGCTTAGAGTTGGCCTATGGCTACACCTTC	CASSLELAYGYTF
TRBV28	TRBJ1-6	TRBD1	-	TGTGCCAGCAGTTCCGGACAGGGAAGGGATTCACCCCTCCACTTT	CASSSGQGRDSPLHF
TRBV4-2	TRBJ1-4	-	-	TGTGCCAGCAGCCAAGATGGGGGCTCGGGTGAAAAACTGTTTTTT	CASSQDGGSGEKLFF
TRBV3-1/TRBV3-2	TRBJ1-5	TRBD1	few	TGTGCCAGCGGGGACAGGGGAAATCAGCCCCAGCATTTT	CASGDRGNQPQHF
TRBV14	TRBJ2-2	TRBD1	-	TGTGCCAGCAGCCGCCTGGACAGGGCGAACACCGGGGAGCTGTTTTTT	CASSRLDRANTGELFF
TRBV6-2/TRBV6-3	TRBJ2-3	-	-	TGTGCCAGCAGTTACTGGGAGAGGGATACGCAGTATTTT	CASSYWERDTQYF
TRBV2	TRBJ1-4	-	-	TGTGCCAGCAGTCCGGACAGATTTAATGAAAAACTGTTTTTT	CASSPDRFNEKLFF
TRBV25-1	TRBJ1-2	-	-	TGTGCCAGCAGTGTTCAGGGTAACTATGGCTACACCTTC	CASSVQGNYGYTF
TRBV6-5	TRBJ2-3	-	-	TGTGCCAGCAGTTACCGACTCGGTGCAACAGATACGCAGTATTTT	CASSYRLGATDTQYF
TRBV7-8	TRBJ2-7	TRBD1	few	TGTGCCAGCAGCGAAAGGGACAGGGCGGGGTACGAGCAGTACTTC	CASSERDRAGYEQYF
TRBV23-1	TRBJ1-1	-	-	TGCGCCAGCAGTCAATCGGGGCGACACCCCAGGTGCACTGAAGCTTTCTTT	CASSQSGRHPRCTEAFF
TRBV29-1	TRBJ1-2	TRBD1	-	TGCAGCGTTTGGACAGGGCCCCGCTATGGCTACACCTTC	CSVWTGPRYGYTF
TRBV15	TRBJ1-2	-	-	TGTGCCACCAGCAGAGATGAACGGGGTGGCTACACCTTC	CATSRDERGGYTF
TRBV18	TRBJ1-5	-	few	TGTGCCAGCTCACCGATCCCAGGGTATAGCAATCAGCCCCAGCATTTT	CASSPIPGYSNQPQHF
TRBV2	TRBJ1-3	-	-	TGTGCCAGCAGTGAAGGACTCCCAGCCTCTGGAAACACCATATATTTT	CASSEGLPASGNTIYF
TRBV4-3	TRBJ1-4	-	once	TGCGCCAGCAGCCAAGATGTTGCCGGGACAACGAGTCCGCATGAAAAACTGTTTTTT	CASSQDVAGTTSPHEKLFF
TRBV7-9	TRBJ1-1	TRBD1	-	TGTGCCAGCAGCTCAGTCACAGGGGCTATTGAAGCTTTCTTT	CASSSVTGAIEAFF
TRBV6-1	TRBJ1-5	-	-	TGTGCCAGCAGCCGACAAAAGGATCAGCCCCAGCATTTT	CASSRQKDQPQHF
TRBV5-1	TRBJ2-3	TRBD1	-	TGCGCCAGCAGCTTAGGACAGGGGTGGACAGATACGCAGTATTTT	CASSLGQGWTDTQYF